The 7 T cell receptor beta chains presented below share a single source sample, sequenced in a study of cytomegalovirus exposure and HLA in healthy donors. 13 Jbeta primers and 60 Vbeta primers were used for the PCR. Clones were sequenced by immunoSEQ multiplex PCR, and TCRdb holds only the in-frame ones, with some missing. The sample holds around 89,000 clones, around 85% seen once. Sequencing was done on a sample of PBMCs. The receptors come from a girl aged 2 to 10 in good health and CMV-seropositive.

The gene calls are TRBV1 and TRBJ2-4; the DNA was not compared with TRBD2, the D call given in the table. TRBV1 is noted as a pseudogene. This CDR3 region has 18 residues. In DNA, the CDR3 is TGCACCAGCCTTCAACTAGCAGAGAACATACTAGCTACAAACATTCAGTACTTC. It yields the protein CTSLQLAENILATNIQYF.

CDR3 in DNA: TGTGCCAGCAGTCCCGGTGGGACAAGCACTGGAAACACCATATATTTT. It yields the protein CASSPGGTSTGNTIYF. The V call is TRBV28, the J call TRBJ1-3; tentatively, D is TRBD1 (6 bases). CDR1 is MDHEN and CDR2 is SYDVKM in the germline V gene. The CDR3 contains 16 residues. Trimming shortened V by 5 bases and J by 2 bases, and 16 bases separated the two germline ends.

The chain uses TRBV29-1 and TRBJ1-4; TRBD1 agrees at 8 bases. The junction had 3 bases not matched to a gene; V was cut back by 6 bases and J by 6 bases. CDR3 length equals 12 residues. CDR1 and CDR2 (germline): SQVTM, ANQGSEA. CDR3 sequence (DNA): TGCAGCGTAGGACAGGGAGATGAAAAACTGTTTTTT. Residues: CSVGQGDEKLFF.

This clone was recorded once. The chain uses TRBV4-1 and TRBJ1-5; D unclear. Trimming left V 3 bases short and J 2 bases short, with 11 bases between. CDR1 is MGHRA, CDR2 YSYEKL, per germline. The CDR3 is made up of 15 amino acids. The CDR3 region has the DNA TGCGCCAGCAGCCAGCCCGGCGGTGGCAATCAGCCCCAGCATTTT. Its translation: CASSQPGGGNQPQHF.

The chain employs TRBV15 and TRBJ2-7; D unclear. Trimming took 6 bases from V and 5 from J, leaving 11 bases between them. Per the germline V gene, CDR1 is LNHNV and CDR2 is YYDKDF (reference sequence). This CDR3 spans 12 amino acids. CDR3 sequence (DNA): TGTGCCACCAGGTCGCAGGCCCACGAGCAGTACTTC. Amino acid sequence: CATRSQAHEQYF.

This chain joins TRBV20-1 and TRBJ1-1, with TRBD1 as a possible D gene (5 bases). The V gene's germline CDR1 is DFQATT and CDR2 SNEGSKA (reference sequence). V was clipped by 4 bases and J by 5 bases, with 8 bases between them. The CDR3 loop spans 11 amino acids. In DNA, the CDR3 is TGCAGTGCTATAGACAGAACTGAAGCTTTCTTT. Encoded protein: CSAIDRTEAFF.

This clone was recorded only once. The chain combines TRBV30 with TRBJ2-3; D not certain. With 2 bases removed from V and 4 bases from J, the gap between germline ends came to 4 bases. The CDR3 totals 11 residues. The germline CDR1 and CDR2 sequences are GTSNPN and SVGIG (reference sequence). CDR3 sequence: CAWSRADTQYF. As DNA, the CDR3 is TGTGCCTGGAGTCGAGCAGATACGCAGTATTTT.